This passage covers 15 T cell receptor beta chains from one sample sequenced in a study of T cell responses to AZD1222 COVID-19 vaccine. The assay was immunoSEQ multiplex PCR, and TCRdb's table has in-frame clones only and misses some. The sample gives about 130,000 clones, 90% to 95% of which show up once; 6% to 7% is in the top ten. Sequenced material: peripheral blood, taken 28 days after the second AZD1222 dose. These receptors were obtained from an adult who received the AZD1222 COVID-19 vaccine.

A remark on this clone: The junction departs from the called germline gene at one end, perhaps through a read error. This chain joins TRBV7-7 and TRBJ2-3; D may be TRBD1 (5 bases). CDR3 length: 13 amino acids. CDR1 and CDR2 from the germline V gene are SSHAT and FNYEAQ (reference sequence). The CDR3 sequence: CASSRQGGNTQYF. CDR3 in DNA: TGTGCTAGCAGCCGGCAGGGCGGAAATACGCAGTATTTT.

J is TRBJ1-5 and V is TRBV18, with 10 bases aligning to TRBD1. The CDR3 totals 15 residues. The germline V gene encodes CDR1 KGHSH and CDR2 LQKENI. The junction had 7 bases not matched to a gene; V was cut back by 6 bases and J by 5 bases. CDR3 coding DNA: TGTGCCAGCTCCCTTGGGACAGGGGACTATCAGCCCCAGCATTTT. Translation gives CASSLGTGDYQPQHF.

The genes are TRBV6-1 and TRBJ1-6; 9 bases are shared with TRBD1. CDR1 is MNHNS, CDR2 SASEGT, per germline. This CDR3 spans 16 amino acids. The J segment lost 7 bases and the V segment lost 1 base, leaving 5 bases of the junction unmatched. In DNA, the CDR3 is TGTGCCAGCAGTGAAGAGGAAGGGACAGGGAATTCACCCCTCCACTTT. It translates to CASSEEEGTGNSPLHF.

This clone appeared once. J is TRBJ1-2 and V is TRBV6-5, with D hard to call. Germline CDR1 reads MNHEY; CDR2 reads SVGAGI. V dropped 0 bases and J dropped 4 bases, with 9 bases sitting between them. This CDR3 is 14 amino acids long. The CDR3 nucleotides are TGTGCCAGCAGTTACTCTAGCAGGCGCTATGGCTACACCTTC. This codes for CASSYSSRRYGYTF.

The V gene is TRBV6-5, the J gene TRBJ1-5; 8 positions match TRBD1. The CDR3 extends over 15 amino acids. V lost 4 bases to trimming and J lost 3 bases; unmatched junction nucleotides: 5. CDR1 and CDR2 from the germline V gene are MNHEY and SVGAGI. The CDR3 loop is CASSLGQVTNQPQHF. The CDR3 DNA is TGTGCCAGCAGTTTGGGACAGGTTACCAATCAGCCCCAGCATTTT.

CDR3 loop: CASGLNVAEAFF. The CDR3 DNA is TGTGCCAGCGGATTAAATGTGGCTGAAGCTTTCTTT. This chain uses TRBV5-4 with TRBJ1-1; the D is unclear. The CDR3 loop spans 12 amino acids. The V gene's germline CDR1 is SGHNT and CDR2 YYREEE (reference sequence). Trimming shortened V by 7 bases and J by 6 bases, and 13 bases separated the two germline ends.

The rearrangement links TRBV19 to TRBJ2-2; D is undetermined. CDR3 size: 15 residues. Trimming cost V 5 bases and J 1 base, with 11 bases left between them. Germline V gene lookup returns CDR1 LNHDA and CDR2 SQIVND (reference sequence). The CDR3 is CASSPGTENTGELFF. In DNA, the CDR3 is TGTGCCAGTAGTCCGGGCACCGAGAACACCGGGGAGCTGTTTTTT.

V and J are TRBV7-6 and TRBJ2-3, with D perhaps matching TRBD2 (7 bases). The V gene's germline CDR1 is SGHVS and CDR2 FNYEAQ. There are 15 residues in the CDR3. The V and J ends lost 2 bases and 3 bases respectively, with 12 bases between them. Here the CDR3 DNA reads TGTGCCAGCAGCTTATTGCGGGGGCCTACAGATACGCAGTATTTT. Protein product: CASSLLRGPTDTQYF.

The rearrangement links TRBV19 to TRBJ2-3; no reliable D call. The CDR3 consists of 16 residues. Trimming pared 1 base from V and 2 bases from J, leaving 13 bases between. Germline CDR1 and CDR2: LNHDA and SQIVND (reference sequence). CDR3 protein: CASSIGFRSPTDTQYF. The CDR3 nucleotides are TGTGCCAGTAGTATAGGGTTCAGGTCCCCCACAGATACGCAGTATTTT.

Only a few counts were recorded for this clone. The gene calls are TRBV7-9 and TRBJ2-3, with D uncertain. Germline CDR1 SEHNR, CDR2 FQNEAQ (reference sequence). The CDR3 runs to 14 residues. Trimming left V 1 base short and J 4 bases short, with 9 bases between. In nucleotides, the CDR3 is TGTGCCAGCAGCTTAGGTCTGGACCCAGATACGCAGTATTTT. It yields the protein CASSLGLDPDTQYF.

The J gene is TRBJ1-5, the V gene TRBV7-2, with TRBD1 identical over 7 bases. This CDR3 is built from 13 residues. Germline assignment: CDR1 SGHTA and CDR2 FQGNSA. The junction had 2 bases not matched to a gene; V was cut back by 5 bases and J by 4 bases. CDR3 DNA: TGTGCCAGCAGCCGACAGGGTAATCAGCCCCAGCATTTT. Translating gives CASSRQGNQPQHF.

This sequence joins TRBV3-1 (or the pseudogene TRBV3-2) and TRBJ1-2; D call uncertain. This CDR3 has 14 residues. Germline CDR1 and CDR2: LGHDT and YNNKEL (reference sequence). V shed 0 bases and J shed 2 bases, with 7 bases lying between them. The CDR3 sequence: CASSQDFVNYGYTF. CDR3 in DNA: TGTGCCAGCAGCCAAGACTTCGTAAACTATGGCTACACCTTC.

J is TRBJ2-7 and V is TRBV5-1, with D maybe TRBD1 (6 bases). This CDR3 is built from 15 residues. Trimming took 2 bases from V and 3 from J, leaving 15 bases between them. The germline V gene encodes CDR1 SGHRS and CDR2 YFSETQ. CDR3: CASSLKAGASYEQYF. The CDR3 nucleotides read TGCGCCAGCAGCTTAAAGGCAGGGGCCAGCTACGAGCAGTACTTC.

This chain connects TRBV19 to TRBJ2-2; perhaps TRBD1 as D (5 bases). This CDR3 has 14 residues. V was clipped by 3 bases and J by 4 bases, with 9 bases between them. Germline loops: CDR1 LNHDA, CDR2 SQIVND (reference sequence). The CDR3 DNA is TGTGCCAGTAGTATTACTGGGGCCACCGGGGAGCTGTTTTTT. This codes for CASSITGATGELFF.

The rearrangement joins TRBV5-4 to TRBJ2-7, with D perhaps TRBD2 (6 bases). CDR1 is SGHNT, CDR2 YYREEE, per germline (reference sequence). V was clipped by 0 bases and J by 3 bases, with 22 bases between them. The CDR3 has 18 residues. The CDR3 region has the DNA TGTGCCAGCAGCTTGGCCCCCGGGCGCGGGGAGTTTGACTACGAGCAGTACTTC. Amino acid sequence: CASSLAPGRGEFDYEQYF.